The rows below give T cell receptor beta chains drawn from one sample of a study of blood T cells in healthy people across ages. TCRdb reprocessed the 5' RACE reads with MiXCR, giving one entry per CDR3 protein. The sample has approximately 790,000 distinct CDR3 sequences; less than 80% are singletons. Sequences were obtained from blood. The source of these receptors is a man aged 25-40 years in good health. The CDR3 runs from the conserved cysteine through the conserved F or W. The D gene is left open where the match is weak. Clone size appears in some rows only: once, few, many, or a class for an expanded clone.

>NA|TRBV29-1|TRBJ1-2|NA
TGCAGCGTACCCAATGGACATCTGAACTATGGCTACACCTTC
CSVPNGHLNYGYTF
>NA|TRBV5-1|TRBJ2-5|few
TGCGCCAGCAGCTTGGTATACAGACCTCCGAGGGCTGAGACCCAGTACTTC
CASSLVYRPPRAETQYF
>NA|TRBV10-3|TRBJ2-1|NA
TGTGCCATCAAGGAAGGCTTAGAGAGGAATAAGCAGTTCTTC
CAIKEGLERNKQFF
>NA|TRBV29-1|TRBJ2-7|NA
TGCAGCGTTCTTAAGGCTTACGAGCAGTACTTC
CSVLKAYEQYF
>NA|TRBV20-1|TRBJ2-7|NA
TGCAGTGCTAGAGCCCACAGGGAGAATGATTACGAGCAGTACTTC
CSARAHRENDYEQYF
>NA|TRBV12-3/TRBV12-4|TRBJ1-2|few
TGTGCCAGCAGCGGCCCCCCCTACTATGGCTACACCTTC
CASSGPPYYGYTF
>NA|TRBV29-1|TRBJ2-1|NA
TGCAGCGTCACCGGCCATAACTCAAATGAGCAGTTCTTC
CSVTGHNSNEQFF
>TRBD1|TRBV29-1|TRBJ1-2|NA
TGCAGCGGCGGACAGGGTGAGAACTATGGCTACACCTTC
CSGGQGENYGYTF
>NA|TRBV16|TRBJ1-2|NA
TGTGCCAGCAGCCAATCTCAAGGTTATGGCTACACCTTC
CASSQSQGYGYTF
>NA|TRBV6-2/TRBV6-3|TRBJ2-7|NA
TGTGCCAGCAGTTACTCGCGGCAGGGTCGAGTATACGAGCAGTACTTC
CASSYSRQGRVYEQYF
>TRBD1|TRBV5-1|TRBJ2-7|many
TGCGCCAGCAGCGACCGGGACAGGGGGGACTACGAGCAGTACTTC
CASSDRDRGDYEQYF
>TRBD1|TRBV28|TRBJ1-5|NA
TGTGCCAGCACGGGACAGGGGGCAAGGAGCAATCAGCCCCAGCATTTT
CASTGQGARSNQPQHF
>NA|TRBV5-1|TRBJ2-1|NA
TGCGCCAGCAGCTGGGGGCCGGGGCGGGAACTCTACAATGAGCAGTTCTTC
CASSWGPGRELYNEQFF
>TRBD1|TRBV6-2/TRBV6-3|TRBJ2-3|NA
TGTGCCAGCAGTTTAACCGGGACAGGGGTGGCAGATACGCAGTATTTT
CASSLTGTGVADTQYF
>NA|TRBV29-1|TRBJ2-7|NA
TGCAGCGCTTATACAGGGTTCTCCTACAATGAGCAGTACTTC
CSAYTGFSYNEQYF
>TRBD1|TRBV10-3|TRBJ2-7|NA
TGTGCCATCAGTAAGGGGGGACAGGGCAGGAACGAGCAGTACTTC
CAISKGGQGRNEQYF
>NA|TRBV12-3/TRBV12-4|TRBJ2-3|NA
TGTGCCAGCAGGAGTTTAGTAGAAGATACGCAGTATTTT
CASRSLVEDTQYF
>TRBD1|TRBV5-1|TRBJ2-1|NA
TGCGCCAGCGCCGGGACAGTTACCTACAATGAGCAGTTCTTC
CASAGTVTYNEQFF
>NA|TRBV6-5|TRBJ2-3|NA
TGTGCCAGCAGTTACGCGGCGGGGTTAGATGGCACAGATACGCAGTATTTT
CASSYAAGLDGTDTQYF
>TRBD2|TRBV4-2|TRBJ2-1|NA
TGTGCCAGCAGCCAATGGCGCGGACTAGCGGGGGGGCAACTCCCAAATTGGCAGTTCTTC
CASSQWRGLAGGQLPNWQFF
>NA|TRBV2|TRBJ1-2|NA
TGTGCCAGCAGTGAGAGTCGAGGGGGAGTACGGGGCTACACCTTC
CASSESRGGVRGYTF
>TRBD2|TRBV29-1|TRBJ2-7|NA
TGCAGCGTTGAAGGTGGGGGGGAGCTAGCGGGGCCCTACTACGAGCAGTACTTC
CSVEGGGELAGPYYEQYF
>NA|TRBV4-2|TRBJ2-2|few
TGTGCCAGCAGCCAAGCCCAGGCGAACACCGGGGAGCTGTTTTTT
CASSQAQANTGELFF
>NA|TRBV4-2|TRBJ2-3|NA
TGTGCCAGCAGCCAGGGAACCGGGATTAGCGGAGAGACGCAGTATTTT
CASSQGTGISGETQYF
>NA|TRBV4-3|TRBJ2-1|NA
TGCGCCAGCAGCCAGGGCTGGGGGTTAGACAATGAGCAGTTCTTC
CASSQGWGLDNEQFF
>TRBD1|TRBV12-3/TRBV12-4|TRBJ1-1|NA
TGTGCCAGCAGCCCTGACAGGGCAGGGGCTTTCTTT
CASSPDRAGAFF
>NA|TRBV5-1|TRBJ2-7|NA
TGCGCCAGCAGCCCTGACATTGGGACGCCCTACGAGCAGTACTTC
CASSPDIGTPYEQYF
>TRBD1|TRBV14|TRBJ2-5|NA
TGTGCCAGCAGCCAAGACGGGACAGGCGAGGAGACCCAGTACTTC
CASSQDGTGEETQYF
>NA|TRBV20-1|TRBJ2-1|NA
TGCAGTGCTAACGTTGGACATAAGGATGAGCAGTTCTTC
CSANVGHKDEQFF
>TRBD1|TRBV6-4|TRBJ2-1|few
TGTGCCAGCAGCCGGTCGGCAGGGGGCAATGAGCAGTTCTTC
CASSRSAGGNEQFF
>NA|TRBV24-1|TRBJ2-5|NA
TGTGCCACCAGTGTAGGGCGGGGCCAAGAGACCCAGTACTTC
CATSVGRGQETQYF
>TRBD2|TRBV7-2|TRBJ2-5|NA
TGTTCCAGCAGCTTTCACCCTGGTGGCGGGGGGTACCAAGAGACCCAGTACTTC
CSSSFHPGGGGYQETQYF
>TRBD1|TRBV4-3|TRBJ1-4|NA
TGCGCCAGCAGCCAAGGTCCGCAGGGGGCAGCTAATGAAAAACTGTTTTTT
CASSQGPQGAANEKLFF
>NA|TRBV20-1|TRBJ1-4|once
TGCAGTGCTAGAGATTCCACCTTTAATGAAAAACTGTTTTTT
CSARDSTFNEKLFF
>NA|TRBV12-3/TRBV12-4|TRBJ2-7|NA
TGTGCCAACAGTTTGGACTTTTACGAGCAGTACTTC
CANSLDFYEQYF
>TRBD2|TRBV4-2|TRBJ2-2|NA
TGTGCCAGCAGCCAAGAGGGGCTAGCGGGTACCGGGGAGCTGTTTTTT
CASSQEGLAGTGELFF
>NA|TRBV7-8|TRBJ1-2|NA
TGTGCCAGCAGCCCGGCCGAGGGACGGGGCTACACCTTC
CASSPAEGRGYTF
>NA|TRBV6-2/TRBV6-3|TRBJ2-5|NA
TGTGCCAGCAGTGACGTGGAGAGTAGGGAGACCCAGTACTTC
CASSDVESRETQYF
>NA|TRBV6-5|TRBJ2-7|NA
TGTGCCAGCAGACCCGGGCGAACCTACGAGCAGTACTTC
CASRPGRTYEQYF
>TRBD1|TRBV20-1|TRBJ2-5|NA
TGCAGTGCTGTGGACAGGGACCAAGAGACCCAGTACTTC
CSAVDRDQETQYF
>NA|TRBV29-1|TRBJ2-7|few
TGCAGCGTTCGGGAGCGGAGCTCCTACGAGCAGTACTTC
CSVRERSSYEQYF
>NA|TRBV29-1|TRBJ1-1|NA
TGCAGCGTGATGGTACTACTGAACACTGAAGCTTTCTTT
CSVMVLLNTEAFF
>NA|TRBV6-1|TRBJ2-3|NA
TGTGCCAGCAGCCTCAGGATCCTCAGCCCAGATACGCAGTATTTT
CASSLRILSPDTQYF
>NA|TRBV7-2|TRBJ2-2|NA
TGTGCCAGCAGTCCAATGGCTAGATCCGGGGAGCTGTTTTTT
CASSPMARSGELFF
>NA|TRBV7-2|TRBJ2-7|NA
TGTGCCAGCAAAAAACAGGGGACTAACTACAATGAGCAGTACTTC
CASKKQGTNYNEQYF
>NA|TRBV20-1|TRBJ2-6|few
TGCAGTGCTAGAATGGGTTCTGGGGCCAACGTCCTGACTTTC
CSARMGSGANVLTF
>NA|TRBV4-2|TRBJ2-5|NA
TGTGCCAGCAGCCAGAAGAGGGATCAAGAGACCCAGTACTTC
CASSQKRDQETQYF
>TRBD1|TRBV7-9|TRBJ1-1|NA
TGTGCCAGCAGCCAACAGGGGAGGGTCACTGAAGCTTTCTTT
CASSQQGRVTEAFF